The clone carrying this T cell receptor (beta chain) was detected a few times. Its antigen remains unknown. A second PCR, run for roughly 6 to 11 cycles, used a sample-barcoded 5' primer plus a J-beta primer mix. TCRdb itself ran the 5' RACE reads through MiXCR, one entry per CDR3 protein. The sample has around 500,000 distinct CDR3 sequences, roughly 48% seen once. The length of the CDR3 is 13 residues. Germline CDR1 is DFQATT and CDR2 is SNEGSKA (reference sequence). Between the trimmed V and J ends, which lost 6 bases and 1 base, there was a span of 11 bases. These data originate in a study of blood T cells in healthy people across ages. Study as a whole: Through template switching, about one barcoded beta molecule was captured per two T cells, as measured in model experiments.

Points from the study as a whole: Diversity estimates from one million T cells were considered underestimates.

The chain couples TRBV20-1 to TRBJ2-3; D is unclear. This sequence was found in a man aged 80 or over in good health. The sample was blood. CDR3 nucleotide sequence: TGCAGTGCCCCGAACACCGGCACAGATACGCAGTATTTT. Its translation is CSAPNTGTDTQYF.